Below are 15 T cell receptor beta chains sequenced from a single sample in a study of T cell repertoires in cytomegalovirus infection. TCRdb re-called the reads through MiXCR, storing one row per CDR3 protein. The sample comprises 200,000 to 300,000 distinct CDR3 sequences, approximately 8.3% of which are singletons, and about 15% rests with the top ten. Sequencing was performed on PBMCs. The source is a human donor in good health (CMV status not recorded). Some clones in this sample may be carry-over from other donors' samples.

The CDR3 protein is CASRGTGWSEAFF. DNA for the CDR3: TGTGCCAGCAGAGGGACAGGGTGGTCTGAAGCTTTCTTT. The gene calls are TRBV27 and TRBJ1-1; 9 bases line up with TRBD1. Germline CDR1 is MNHEY and CDR2 is SMNVEV (reference sequence). Trimming took 6 bases from V and 6 from J; bases not matched to a gene: 5. The CDR3 runs 13 residues.

This clonotype has ten or more counts. The chain is built from TRBV7-2 and TRBJ1-4; no clear D. Germline V gene data show CDR1 as SGHTA and CDR2 as FQGNSA. Between the trimmed V and J ends, which lost 5 bases and 2 bases, there was a span of 12 bases. This CDR3 is built from 15 residues. The CDR3 DNA is TGTGCCAGCAGCCCCCGTGGAAGGACTAATGAAAAACTGTTTTTT. This sequence encodes CASSPRGRTNEKLFF.

This clonotype was detected ten times or more. The chain is built from TRBV6-2 or TRBV6-3 and TRBJ2-4; no definite D call. The CDR3 extends over 15 amino acids. Germline CDR1 is MNHEY and CDR2 is SVGEGT. The ends were cut back, 4 bases at V and 0 bases at J, with 10 bases in the middle. CDR3: CASSSEDQAKNIQYF. In DNA, the CDR3 is TGTGCCAGCAGTTCCGAAGACCAAGCCAAAAACATTCAGTACTTC.

This clonotype was found many times. The V and J genes are TRBV2 and TRBJ1-1; D perhaps matches TRBD1 (5 bases). Germline V gene data show CDR1 as SNHLY and CDR2 as FYNNEI. This CDR3 is 14 amino acids long. The V gene lost 6 bases and the J gene lost 0 bases, with 11 bases spanning the gap. CDR3 loop: CASRAGTVNTEAFF. CDR3 DNA sequence: TGTGCCAGCAGAGCCGGGACGGTGAACACTGAAGCTTTCTTT.

This clonotype was picked up a small number of times. The V call is TRBV3-1, the J call TRBJ2-1; the match to TRBD2 covers 12 bases. CDR3 length: 16 amino acids. Germline V CDR1 and CDR2: LGHDT, YNNKEL (reference sequence). Losses at the gene ends were 2 bases for V and 5 bases for J; bases not matched to a gene: 4. CDR3: CASSQSSGRVHNEQFF. In DNA form, the CDR3 reads TGTGCCAGCAGCCAATCTAGCGGGAGGGTACACAATGAGCAGTTCTTC.

This chain links TRBV2 with TRBJ2-7; D is perhaps TRBD1 (5 bases). CDR1 and CDR2 from the germline V gene are SNHLY and FYNNEI. This CDR3 is 15 amino acids long. Trimming took off 5 bases at V and 6 bases at J, with 20 bases between the two ends. CDR3 DNA sequence: TGTGCCAGCAGTTTACAGGTGGGCCTCCTAGGCGAGCAGTACTTC. This codes for CASSLQVGLLGEQYF.

The table lists this clonotype with many counts. V is TRBV7-8 and J is TRBJ2-3; TRBD1 or TRBD2 may be the D gene (5 bases each). V was cut by 1 base and J by 6 bases, with 11 bases left in between. This CDR3 region has 14 residues. Germline V gene lookup returns CDR1 SGHVS and CDR2 FQNEAQ. CDR3 residues: CASSLGGNRDTQYF. Written as DNA, the CDR3 is TGTGCCAGCAGCTTAGGGGGGAATAGGGATACGCAGTATTTT.

This clonotype appeared a single time. This rearrangement joins TRBV5-5 to TRBJ2-5, with 8 bases that match TRBD2. Germline CDR1 SGHKS, CDR2 YYEKEE (reference sequence). The J segment lost 5 bases and the V segment lost 0 bases, leaving 6 bases of the junction unmatched. The CDR3 length is 15 residues. The CDR3 bases are TGTGCCAGCAGCTTGGAGACGGGAGGGTGGGAGACCCAGTACTTC. Translating it yields CASSLETGGWETQYF.

This clonotype was recorded at least ten times. This rearrangement joins TRBV7-2 to TRBJ1-5; the D gene is possibly TRBD1 (5 bases). V lost 1 base and J lost 7, with 14 bases in between. This CDR3 has 15 amino acids. Germline CDR1 reads SGHTA; CDR2 reads FQGNSA. The CDR3 nucleotides read TGTGCCAGCAGCTTAGGTGCGGGGGGAGGCCAGCCCCAGCATTTT. Amino acids: CASSLGAGGGQPQHF.

This clonotype was seen a few times. V and J are TRBV29-1 and TRBJ1-1; the D gene is possibly TRBD1 (6 bases). The CDR3 spans 13 residues. Germline values: CDR1 SQVTM, CDR2 ANQGSEA. V lost 2 bases and J lost 4, with 11 bases in between. This CDR3 is CSVETGIGTEAFF. CDR3 in DNA: TGCAGCGTTGAAACAGGGATTGGCACTGAAGCTTTCTTT.

This clonotype was picked up a small number of times. This chain links TRBV7-2 with TRBJ2-2, with 8 bases that match TRBD2. CDR1 is SGHTA and CDR2 is FQGNSA in the germline V gene. The CDR3 contains 13 residues. Trimming at V came to 7 bases and at J to 4 bases, leaving 2 bases not matched to a gene. CDR3 DNA sequence: TGTGCCAGCATAGCGGGGTTCACCGGGGAGCTGTTTTTT. Protein: CASIAGFTGELFF.

The chain is built from TRBV11-2 and TRBJ2-7; D is perhaps TRBD1 (6 bases). This CDR3 is 13 amino acids long. Germline values: CDR1 SGHAT, CDR2 FQNNGV. V was shortened by 3 bases and J by 2 bases, with 8 bases between the two germline ends. This CDR3 is CASSFTGTYEQYF. Here the CDR3 DNA reads TGTGCCAGCAGCTTTACAGGGACCTACGAGCAGTACTTC.

As DNA, the CDR3 is TGTGCCAGCATCCCTAGCGTCCCCTCCTACAATGAGCAGTTCTTC. Amino acid sequence: CASIPSVPSYNEQFF. This chain connects TRBV12-3 or TRBV12-4 to TRBJ2-1; D possibly corresponds to TRBD2 (6 bases). CDR3 length equals 15 residues. The V end was cut by 7 bases, the J end by 0 bases, with 13 bases between.

This clonotype was observed a handful of times. This sequence joins TRBV12-3 or TRBV12-4 and TRBJ2-7; TRBD1 matches 8 bases. The CDR3 sequence is 14 residues long. J gave up 5 bases and V 5 bases, and 8 bases lay outside the gene matches. Here the CDR3 reads CASSPGQGSDEQYF. The CDR3 DNA reads TGTGCCAGCAGTCCCGGACAGGGATCCGACGAGCAGTACTTC.

This clonotype turned up a few times. The chain combines TRBV6-2 or TRBV6-3 with TRBJ2-4; D call uncertain. With 2 bases removed from V and 10 bases from J, the gap between germline ends came to 9 bases. The CDR3 spans 12 residues. Germline values: CDR1 MNHEY, CDR2 SVGEGT. In DNA form, the CDR3 reads TGTGCCAGCAGTTACCCGGACCCAATTCAGTACTTC. Residues: CASSYPDPIQYF.